This is a list of T cell receptor beta chains from one sample in a study of identical twins. MiXCR, applied by TCRdb to the 5' RACE reads, yields one record per CDR3 protein. The table includes roughly 490,000 distinct CDR3 sequences, 14% detected once. These data were also filed under a second study, of yellow fever vaccine responses in identical twins.

The sequenced sample was CD4+ T cells sorted from blood. These receptors originate from a woman between 18 and 30 years old in good health. The CDR3 runs from the conserved cysteine through the conserved F or W. The order of the fields is CDR3 DNA, CDR3 protein, clone size, D gene, V gene, J gene. The D gene is left open where the match is weak. The size field is filled for only some rows; it gives once, few, many or a size class.

TGTGCCAGCAGCAGGGGGCAATTGGCCACTGAAGCTTTCTTT	CASSRGQLATEAFF	.	TRBD1	TRBV7-2	TRBJ1-1
TGTGCCAGCAGCAGAGTGGGGGGCTATGGCTACACCTTC	CASSRVGGYGYTF	.	.	TRBV5-4	TRBJ1-2
TGCGCCAGCAGCTTGGCCTTCTGGGAGGGGGATGAGCAGTTCTTC	CASSLAFWEGDEQFF	.	.	TRBV5-1	TRBJ2-1
TGTGCCAGCAGCCCCCGGGGCCATTCCGGGGCCAACGTCCTGACTTTC	CASSPRGHSGANVLTF	.	.	TRBV6-1	TRBJ2-6
TGTGCCAGCAGTGAAAAAGGCGGCTATGGCTACACCTTC	CASSEKGGYGYTF	.	.	TRBV2	TRBJ1-2
TGTGCCAGCAGCCGACAGGGGGAAAATCAGCCCCAGCATTTT	CASSRQGENQPQHF	many	TRBD1	TRBV12-3/TRBV12-4	TRBJ1-5
TGTGCCAGCCCCCCCGGGGACAGGGGGCTTGGCGAGCAGTACTTC	CASPPGDRGLGEQYF	many	TRBD1	TRBV28	TRBJ2-7
TGCAGTGCTAGTCACTTTAGCAAGAGTCTCCAAGAGACCCAGTACTTC	CSASHFSKSLQETQYF	.	.	TRBV20-1	TRBJ2-5
TGTGCCACCAGCAGAGTAGGCAGGGGAGGCTACGAGCAGTACTTC	CATSRVGRGGYEQYF	few	.	TRBV15	TRBJ2-7
TGCAGTCACCGTTCAGGGTGGAGTGTGAATGAGCAGTTCTTC	CSHRSGWSVNEQFF	.	.	TRBV29-1	TRBJ2-1
TGTGCCAGCAGTTTGGGAGTTACCGGGGAGCTGTTTTTT	CASSLGVTGELFF	many	.	TRBV5-1	TRBJ2-2
TGTGCCAGCACCCCCAGCAGCTCCTACGAGCAGTACTTC	CASTPSSSYEQYF	many	.	TRBV6-2/TRBV6-3	TRBJ2-7
TGTGCCAGCAGCCCGGGGACAGGGTACGGAAACACCATATATTTT	CASSPGTGYGNTIYF	.	TRBD1	TRBV5-6	TRBJ1-3
TGCAGCGTTAAGAACCGGGACACAGATTCACCCCTCCACTTT	CSVKNRDTDSPLHF	.	.	TRBV29-1	TRBJ1-6
TGTGCCAGCAGAGAGCGGGGGGGCTTCGATGAGCAGTTCTTC	CASRERGGFDEQFF	.	TRBD2	TRBV14	TRBJ2-1
TGCGCCAGCAGCCAAGCGACCGGATCAGGGTCTGAGCAGTTCTTC	CASSQATGSGSEQFF	.	.	TRBV4-3	TRBJ2-1
TGTGCCAGCAGCTCTCGGACCGATCAGCCCCAGCATTTT	CASSSRTDQPQHF	few	.	TRBV7-2	TRBJ1-5
TGTGCCAGCAGCTTAGCAGTAGCGGGGGCCTACAATGAGCAGTTCTTC	CASSLAVAGAYNEQFF	few	TRBD2	TRBV11-3	TRBJ2-1
TGCAGTGCGACTGCCCCCAGAGCGCTCTACAATGAGCAGTTCTTC	CSATAPRALYNEQFF	many	.	TRBV20-1	TRBJ2-1
TGTGCCAGCAGCTTGGTTCGGCGGCTCAGTTACGAGCAGTACTTC	CASSLVRRLSYEQYF	.	.	TRBV5-6	TRBJ2-7
TGCGCCAGCAGCTTGGAGGGGGACAGCAAGCAAGAGACCCAGTACTTC	CASSLEGDSKQETQYF	.	TRBD1	TRBV5-1	TRBJ2-5
TGTGCCAGCAGACCCTACCAGGGACAGGGGATCCACTACGAGCAGTACTTC	CASRPYQGQGIHYEQYF	few	TRBD1	TRBV12-3/TRBV12-4	TRBJ2-7
TGTGCCAGCAGCTTGACAGGGGGGGCCACAGATACGCAGTATTTT	CASSLTGGATDTQYF	many	.	TRBV5-5	TRBJ2-3
TGTGCCAGCAGTGAACGACGGACCACAGATACGCAGTATTTT	CASSERRTTDTQYF	.	.	TRBV2	TRBJ2-3
TGTGCCAGCAGAAGGACAGGGATCGGGGAGCTGTTTTTT	CASRRTGIGELFF	.	TRBD1	TRBV28	TRBJ2-2
TGTGCCAGCAGTACCGGGGGAGCGAGCTCCTACGAGCAGTACTTC	CASSTGGASSYEQYF	.	.	TRBV28	TRBJ2-7
TGTGCCAGCAGTGAACAGGGGAACACTGAAGCTTTCTTT	CASSEQGNTEAFF	many	.	TRBV2	TRBJ1-1
TGTGCCAGCAGCTTACGCGCGGGAGGGCCTGAGTACGAGCAGTACTTC	CASSLRAGGPEYEQYF	.	TRBD2	TRBV5-4	TRBJ2-7
TGTGCCAGCAGCGGTGGACATCTGTCGACCGGGGAGCTGTTTTTT	CASSGGHLSTGELFF	.	.	TRBV7-9	TRBJ2-2
TGTGCCAGCACCAGGACCAACACTGAAGCTTTCTTT	CASTRTNTEAFF	.	.	TRBV12-3/TRBV12-4	TRBJ1-1
TGTGCCAGCAGTTTAGGCAGCGCGAACTATGGCTACACCTTC	CASSLGSANYGYTF	few	.	TRBV28	TRBJ1-2
TGCAGTGCTAGGACTAGCGGGGGGGCCGTCATCCGAGAGACCCAGTACTTC	CSARTSGGAVIRETQYF	few	TRBD2	TRBV20-1	TRBJ2-5
TGTGCCAGCAGTGGGCAGCCTAAGTCCCAAGAGACCCAGTACTTC	CASSGQPKSQETQYF	few	.	TRBV5-4	TRBJ2-5
TGTGCCAGCAGTGGGCAGCGGACGAACACCGGGGAGCTGTTTTTT	CASSGQRTNTGELFF	.	.	TRBV7-6	TRBJ2-2
TGTGCCACCAGTGCCCGCGGGCCAGGGGGTCAGCCCCAGCATTTT	CATSARGPGGQPQHF	few	TRBD1	TRBV24-1	TRBJ1-5
TGTGCCAGCAGCCAAGAGCAGGTGATTGGGGACAATGAGCAGTTCTTC	CASSQEQVIGDNEQFF	.	.	TRBV14	TRBJ2-1
TGTGCCAGCAGCTTAGATTGGCAATCCTACGAGCAGTACTTC	CASSLDWQSYEQYF	many	.	TRBV7-6	TRBJ2-7
TGTGCCAGCACCCTTGGTGAGGGGACCTCCTACAATGAGCAGTTCTTC	CASTLGEGTSYNEQFF	few	.	TRBV3-1	TRBJ2-1
TGTGCCAGCAGCTTAGGCGCCGCGGGGTATACGCAGTATTTT	CASSLGAAGYTQYF	.	.	TRBV7-9	TRBJ2-3
TGTGCCAGCTCACCAGGGGGACAGGGAGGCTACGAGCAGTACTTC	CASSPGGQGGYEQYF	few	TRBD1	TRBV18	TRBJ2-7
TGTGCCAGCAGCCAAGTTTCCAGTTCGGTAGAGACCCAGTACTTC	CASSQVSSSVETQYF	.	.	TRBV3-1	TRBJ2-5
TGCGCCAGCAGCTTGGAACCGGGACATCATAAACTGTTTTTT	CASSLEPGHHKLFF	.	.	TRBV5-1	TRBJ1-4
TGTGCCACCAGTGATCGGGACTACAAGACCGGGGAGCTGTTTTTT	CATSDRDYKTGELFF	once	TRBD2	TRBV24-1	TRBJ2-2
TGTGCCAGCAGCTTGGGACTAGCGAGAGACCAAGAGACCCAGTACTTC	CASSLGLARDQETQYF	many	TRBD2	TRBV7-2	TRBJ2-5
TGTGCCATCAGTGAGCTTGACAGGGTCTACGAGCAGTACTTC	CAISELDRVYEQYF	.	TRBD1	TRBV10-3	TRBJ2-7